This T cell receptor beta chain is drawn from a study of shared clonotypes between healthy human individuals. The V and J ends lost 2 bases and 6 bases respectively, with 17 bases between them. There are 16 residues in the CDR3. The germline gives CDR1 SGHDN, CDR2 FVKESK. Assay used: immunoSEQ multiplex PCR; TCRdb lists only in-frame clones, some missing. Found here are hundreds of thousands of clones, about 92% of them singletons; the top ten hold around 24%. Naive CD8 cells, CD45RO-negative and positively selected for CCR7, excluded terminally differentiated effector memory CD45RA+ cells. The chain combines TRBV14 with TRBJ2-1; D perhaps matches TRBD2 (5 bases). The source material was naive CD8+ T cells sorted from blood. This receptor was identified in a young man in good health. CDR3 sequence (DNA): TGTGCCAGCAGCCAACGAATCCTAGCAACGGTCAATGAGCAGTTCTTC. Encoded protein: CASSQRILATVNEQFF.